This T cell receptor (beta chain) was sequenced during a study of cytomegalovirus exposure and HLA in healthy donors. Study overall: The 120 validation repertoires used the same platform as the roughly 700 first-cohort repertoires (as reported by a later analysis).

Study-level points and caveats: The authors enumerated some 170 TCR beta chains as linked to cytomegalovirus. That first-cohort TCR clusters tended to co-occur in the approximately 110 validation repertoires was found in a later analysis. Some public TCRs appeared in many individuals, while most sequences were rare.

A remark on this clone: Its antigen is undetermined.

The data were produced by immunoSEQ multiplex PCR, yet TCRdb's version contains in-frame clones alone and is incomplete. This table holds approximately 190,000 clones, more than 75% found once. This CDR3 contains 16 residues. V lost 7 bases and J lost 1, with 19 bases in between. Germline V CDR1 and CDR2: LNHDA, SQIVND (reference sequence). J is TRBJ1-2 and V is TRBV19; D call uncertain. This clonotype originated in a man aged 18 to 29 in good health and CMV-seropositive. Sequenced material: PBMCs. The CDR3 bases are TGTGCCAGTATGCCCTCGGGTAGGACTCTTAACTATGGCTACACCTTC. Encoded protein: CASMPSGRTLNYGYTF.